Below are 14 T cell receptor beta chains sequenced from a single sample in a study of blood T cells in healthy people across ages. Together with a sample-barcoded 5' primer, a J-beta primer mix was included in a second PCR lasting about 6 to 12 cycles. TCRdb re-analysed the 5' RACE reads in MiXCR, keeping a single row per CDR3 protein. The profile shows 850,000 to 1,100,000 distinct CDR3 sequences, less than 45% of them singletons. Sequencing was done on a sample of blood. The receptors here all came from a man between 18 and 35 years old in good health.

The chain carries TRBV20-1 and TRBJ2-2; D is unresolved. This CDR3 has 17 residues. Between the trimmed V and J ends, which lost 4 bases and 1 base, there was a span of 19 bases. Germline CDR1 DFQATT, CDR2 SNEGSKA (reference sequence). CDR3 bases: TGCAGTGCTAAAAACCACCCGACATCCGTGAACACCGGGGAGCTGTTTTTT. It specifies CSAKNHPTSVNTGELFF.

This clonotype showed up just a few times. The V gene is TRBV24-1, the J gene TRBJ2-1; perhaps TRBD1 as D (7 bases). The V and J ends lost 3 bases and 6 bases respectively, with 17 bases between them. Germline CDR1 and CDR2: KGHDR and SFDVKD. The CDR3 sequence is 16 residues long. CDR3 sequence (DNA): TGTGCCACCAGTGATCCCCCCGGGCAGGGGGGCAATGAGCAGTTCTTC. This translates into CATSDPPGQGGNEQFF.

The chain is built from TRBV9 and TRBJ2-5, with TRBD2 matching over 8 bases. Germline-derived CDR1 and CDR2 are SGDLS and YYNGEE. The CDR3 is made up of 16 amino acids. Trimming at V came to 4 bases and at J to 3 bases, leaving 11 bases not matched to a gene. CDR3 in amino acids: CASSRNGIAGKETQYF. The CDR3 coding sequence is TGTGCCAGCAGCCGGAATGGGATAGCGGGGAAAGAGACCCAGTACTTC.

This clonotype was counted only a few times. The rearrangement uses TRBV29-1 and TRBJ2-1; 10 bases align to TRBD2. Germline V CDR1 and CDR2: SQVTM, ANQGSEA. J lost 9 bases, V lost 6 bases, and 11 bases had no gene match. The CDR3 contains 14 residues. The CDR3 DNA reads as TGCAGCGTGGCGAGCGGGGGGGCTATAGTTGAGCAGTTCTTC. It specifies CSVASGGAIVEQFF.

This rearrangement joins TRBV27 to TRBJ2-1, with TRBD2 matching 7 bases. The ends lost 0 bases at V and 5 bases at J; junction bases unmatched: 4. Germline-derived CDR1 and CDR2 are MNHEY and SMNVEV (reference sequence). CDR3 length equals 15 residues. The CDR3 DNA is TGTGCCAGCAGTTTATCAGGGACTACACACAATGAGCAGTTCTTC. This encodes CASSLSGTTHNEQFF.

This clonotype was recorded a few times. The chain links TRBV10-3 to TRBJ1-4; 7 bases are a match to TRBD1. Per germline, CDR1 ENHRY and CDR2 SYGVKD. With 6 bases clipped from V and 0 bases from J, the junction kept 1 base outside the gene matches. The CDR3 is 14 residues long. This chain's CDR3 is CAIRGTATNEKLFF. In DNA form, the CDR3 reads TGTGCCATCAGGGGGACAGCAACTAATGAAAAACTGTTTTTT.

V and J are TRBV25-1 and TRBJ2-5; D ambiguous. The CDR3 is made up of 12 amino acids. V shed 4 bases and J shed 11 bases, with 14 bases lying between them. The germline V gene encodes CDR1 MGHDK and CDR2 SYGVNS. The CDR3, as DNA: TGTGCCAGCAGTGTGGGCAAACTGGAGCAGTACTTC. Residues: CASSVGKLEQYF.

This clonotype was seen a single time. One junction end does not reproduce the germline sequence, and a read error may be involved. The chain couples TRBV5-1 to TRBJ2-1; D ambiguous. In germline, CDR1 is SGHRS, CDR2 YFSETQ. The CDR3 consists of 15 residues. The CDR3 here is CASSLQQNSYKEQFF. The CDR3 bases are TGCGCCAGCAGCTTGCAACAGAACTCCTACAAGGAGCAGTTCTTC.

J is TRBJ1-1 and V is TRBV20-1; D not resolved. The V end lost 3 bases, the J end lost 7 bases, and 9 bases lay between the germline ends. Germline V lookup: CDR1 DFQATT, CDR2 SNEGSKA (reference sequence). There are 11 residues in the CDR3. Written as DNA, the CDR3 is TGCAGTGCTAGCTTTGGGAGTGAAGCTTTCTTT. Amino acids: CSASFGSEAFF.

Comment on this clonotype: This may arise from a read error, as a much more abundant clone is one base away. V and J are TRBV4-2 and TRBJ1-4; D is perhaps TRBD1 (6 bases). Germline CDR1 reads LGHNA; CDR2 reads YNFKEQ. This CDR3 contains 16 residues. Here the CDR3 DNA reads TGTGCCAGCAGCCCAGTGCCGGGGACAACCAATGAAAAACTGTTTTTT. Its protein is CASSPVPGTTNEKLFF.

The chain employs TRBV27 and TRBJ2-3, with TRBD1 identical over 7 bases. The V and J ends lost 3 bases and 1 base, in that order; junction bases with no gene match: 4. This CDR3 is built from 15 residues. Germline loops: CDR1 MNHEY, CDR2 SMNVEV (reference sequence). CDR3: CASSFTGAGTDTQYF. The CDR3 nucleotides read TGTGCCAGCAGTTTCACAGGGGCTGGCACAGATACGCAGTATTTT.

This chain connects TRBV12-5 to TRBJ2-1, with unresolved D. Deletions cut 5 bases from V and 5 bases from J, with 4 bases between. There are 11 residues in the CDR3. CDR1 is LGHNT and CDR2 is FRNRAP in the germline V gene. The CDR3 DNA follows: TGTGCTAGTGGTCAAAACAATGAGCAGTTCTTC. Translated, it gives CASGQNNEQFF.

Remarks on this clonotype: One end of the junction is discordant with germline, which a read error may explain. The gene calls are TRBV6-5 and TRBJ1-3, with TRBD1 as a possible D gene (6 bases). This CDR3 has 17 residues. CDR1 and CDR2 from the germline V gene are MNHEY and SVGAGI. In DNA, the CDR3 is TGTGCCAGCAGTTACAAGGGGGGTCCTTACTCTGGAAACGCCATATATTTT. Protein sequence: CASSYKGGPYSGNAIYF.

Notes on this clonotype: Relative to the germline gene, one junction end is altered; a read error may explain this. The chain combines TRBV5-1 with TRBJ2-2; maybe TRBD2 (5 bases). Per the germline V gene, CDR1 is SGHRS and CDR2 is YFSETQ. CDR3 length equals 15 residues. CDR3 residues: CTSSWERPSTGELFF. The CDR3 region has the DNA TGCACCAGCAGCTGGGAACGGCCGAGCACCGGGGAGTTGTTTTTT. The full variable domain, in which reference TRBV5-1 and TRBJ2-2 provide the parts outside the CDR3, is KAGVTQTPRYLIKTRGQQVTLSCSPISGHRSVSWYQQTPGQGLQFLFEYFSETQRNKGNFPGRFSGRQFSNSRSEMNVSTLELGDSALYLCTSSWERPSTGELFFGEGSRLTVL.